This TCR beta chain was identified in a study of blood T cell repertoires in COVID-19. In the study overall: The study drew acute and convalescent COVID-19 samples from the United States, Italy and Spain. PBMCs, B-cell-depleted T cells, or T cells provided the cDNA or gDNA that made up the material.

CDR3 size: 18 residues. Per the germline V gene, CDR1 is MGHRA and CDR2 is YSYEKL. Trimming removed 4 bases from V and 4 bases from J; junction bases left unmatched: 18. TCRdb's copy holds only in-frame clones and misses some; the assay was immunoSEQ multiplex PCR. The table includes 100,000 to 150,000 clones, approximately 83% detected once. The sequence was obtained from a woman at least 80 years old with acute or convalescent COVID-19. Specimen: peripheral blood. The chain uses TRBV4-1 and TRBJ2-7, with TRBD1 matching 8 bases. DNA of the CDR3: TGCGCCAGCAGCCGCCGATCCCAGCCTGGACAGGGTTCATACGAGCAGTACTTC. This gives the protein CASSRRSQPGQGSYEQYF.